Listed below are T cell receptor beta chains from one sample, sequenced in a study of cytomegalovirus exposure and HLA in healthy donors. Here immunoSEQ multiplex PCR was the method, and the copy in TCRdb shows in-frame clones only, minus some. The repertoire holds over 200,000 clones, with roughly 91% as singletons. The sequencing input was PBMCs. The receptors shown here come from a woman aged 18-35 years in good health and CMV-seronegative. The CDR3 runs from the conserved cysteine through the conserved F or W. A D gene is named only where the DNA matches it firmly. The size of a clone is reported for some rows only, either as once, few or many, or as a class for expanded clones.

V gene,clone size,J gene,D gene,CDR3 protein,CDR3 DNA
TRBV5-4,.,TRBJ1-5,.,CASSLAGLNQPQHF,TGTGCCAGCAGCTTGGCAGGGCTCAATCAGCCCCAGCATTTT
TRBV2,.,TRBJ1-2,TRBD1,CASKLGQDYGYTF,TGTGCCAGCAAGCTAGGACAGGACTATGGCTACACCTTC
TRBV7-2,once,TRBJ2-3,.,CASSFRGETDTQYF,TGTGCCAGCAGCTTCAGGGGGGAGACAGATACGCAGTATTTT
TRBV4-3,once,TRBJ2-7,.,CASSYGSAYEQYF,TGCGCCAGCAGCTACGGGAGTGCCTACGAGCAGTACTTC
TRBV29-1,.,TRBJ1-1,.,CSSGRNTEAFF,TGCAGCAGTGGGAGGAACACTGAAGCTTTCTTT
TRBV7-6,.,TRBJ2-7,.,CASSLEVGREQYF,TGTGCCAGCAGCTTAGAGGTGGGGCGGGAGCAGTACTTC
TRBV6-6,.,TRBJ2-1,TRBD1,CASSSGTGGSRQFF,TGTGCCAGCAGTTCCGGGACAGGGGGCTCTCGGCAGTTCTTC
TRBV6-5,.,TRBJ2-5,.,CASSRQGYIETQYF,TGTGCCAGCAGTCGCCAGGGTTACATAGAGACCCAGTACTTC
TRBV27,.,TRBJ2-1,TRBD2,CASSFGQRGPSYNEQFF,TGTGCCAGCAGTTTTGGCCAGCGGGGGCCCTCCTACAATGAGCAGTTCTTC
TRBV6-5,few,TRBJ2-7,TRBD1,CASSYSGQGYEQYF,TGTGCCAGCAGTTACTCAGGACAGGGGTACGAGCAGTACTTC
TRBV4-3,.,TRBJ1-1,TRBD1,CASSQDKRTGWGVDTEAFF,TGCGCCAGCAGCCAAGATAAACGGACAGGGTGGGGTGTGGACACTGAAGCTTTCTTT
TRBV18,.,TRBJ1-4,.,CASSLNIQGVEPFF,TGTGCCAGCTCACTCAACATACAGGGAGTGGAACCTTTTTTT
TRBV11-1,.,TRBJ2-1,.,CASSSGGFGRSRWEEQFF,TGTGCCAGCAGCTCAGGTGGATTCGGGCGGAGCAGGTGGGAGGAGCAGTTCTTC
TRBV18,.,TRBJ2-1,.,CASSPPSYSYNEQFF,TGTGCCAGCTCACCCCCGTCCTATTCCTACAATGAGCAGTTCTTC
TRBV2,.,TRBJ1-5,TRBD1,CASRQGEGQPQHF,TGTGCCAGTCGACAGGGTGAGGGTCAGCCCCAGCATTTT
TRBV6-1,.,TRBJ2-7,TRBD2,CASSEGLASTYEQYF,TGTGCCAGCAGCGAGGGACTAGCGTCAACCTACGAGCAGTACTTC
TRBV25-1,.,TRBJ2-5,.,CASSGQDWYQETQYF,TGTGCCAGCAGTGGACAGGACTGGTACCAAGAGACCCAGTACTTC
TRBV2,.,TRBJ2-3,.,CASRRGTAYGSSTDTQYF,TGTGCCAGCAGGAGGGGGACCGCTTACGGTTCTAGCACAGATACGCAGTATTTT
TRBV29-1,.,TRBJ1-4,TRBD1,CSVIDRANEKLFF,TGCAGCGTGATTGACAGGGCTAATGAAAAACTGTTTTTT
TRBV19,.,TRBJ1-2,TRBD1,CASRRQGSYGYTF,TGTGCCAGTAGAAGACAGGGTTCCTATGGCTACACCTTC
TRBV9,once,TRBJ1-1,TRBD1,CASSVRQGTNTEAFF,TGTGCCAGCAGCGTTCGACAGGGGACAAACACTGAAGCTTTCTTT
TRBV7-9,.,TRBJ1-4,.,CASSLGGQKLFF,TGTGCCAGCAGCTTAGGAGGGCAAAAACTGTTTTTT
TRBV11-3,.,TRBJ1-2,.,CASSSGTNYGYTF,TGTGCCAGCAGCTCCGGGACAAACTATGGCTACACCTTC
TRBV4-3,.,TRBJ2-3,TRBD2,CASSLGEGVADQYF,TGCGCCAGCAGCCTCGGGGAGGGAGTAGCGGATCAGTATTTT
TRBV11-2,few,TRBJ2-1,TRBD2,CASSLDLGAGGSNEQFF,TGTGCCAGCAGCTTAGATCTCGGAGCGGGAGGGAGCAATGAGCAGTTCTTC
TRBV9,.,TRBJ2-1,.,CASSVPGSSYNEQFF,TGTGCCAGCAGCGTACCCGGGAGTTCCTACAATGAGCAGTTCTTC
TRBV4-3,once,TRBJ1-1,TRBD1,CASTPVGGPNTEAFF,TGCGCCAGCACCCCTGTAGGGGGCCCGAACACTGAAGCTTTCTTT
TRBV7-3,once,TRBJ2-3,.,CASSISSTDTQYF,TGTGCCAGCAGCATCTCTAGCACAGATACGCAGTATTTT
TRBV5-6,.,TRBJ2-7,TRBD2,CASSLGLAGFSYEQYF,TGTGCCAGCAGCTTGGGGCTAGCGGGATTCTCCTACGAGCAGTACTTC
TRBV5-4,few,TRBJ2-1,.,CASSSVPGSYNEQFF,TGTGCCAGCAGCTCCGTACCGGGCTCCTACAATGAGCAGTTCTTC
TRBV5-6,.,TRBJ2-1,TRBD2,CASSLPSGGSSYNEQFF,TGTGCCAGCAGCTTACCTAGCGGGGGGAGCTCCTACAATGAGCAGTTCTTC
TRBV19,few,TRBJ1-4,TRBD1,CASSVTGAPLATNEKLFF,TGTGCCAGTAGTGTGACAGGGGCCCCCCTTGCAACTAATGAAAAACTGTTTTTT